The T cell receptor beta chain under discussion was sequenced for a study of cytomegalovirus exposure and HLA in healthy donors. Study as a whole: Clustering assigned about 80% of the roughly 400 genotyped donors to the Caucasian-associated ancestry cluster.

Trimming at V came to 4 bases and at J to 2 bases, leaving 9 bases not matched to a gene. The CDR3 runs to 16 residues. The germline CDR1 and CDR2 sequences are ENHRY and SYGVKD. Comment on this clone: No antigen is known for it.

Study observations and caveats: Later analysis identified several of the most significant clusters that appeared linked to common viral pathogens.

A multiplex PCR was run with 60 Vbeta primers and 13 Jbeta primers. The method was immunoSEQ multiplex PCR; TCRdb's version includes in-frame clones alone and lacks a portion of them. The profile shows over 200,000 clones, about 80% of them singletons. This receptor was identified in a woman aged 40 to 50 in good health and CMV-seronegative. The sample was PBMCs. The chain links TRBV10-3 to TRBJ2-3; 7 bases line up with TRBD1. This chain's CDR3 is CAISGYEGAITDTQYF. CDR3 DNA sequence: TGTGCCATCAGTGGCTATGAGGGGGCGATCACAGATACGCAGTATTTT.